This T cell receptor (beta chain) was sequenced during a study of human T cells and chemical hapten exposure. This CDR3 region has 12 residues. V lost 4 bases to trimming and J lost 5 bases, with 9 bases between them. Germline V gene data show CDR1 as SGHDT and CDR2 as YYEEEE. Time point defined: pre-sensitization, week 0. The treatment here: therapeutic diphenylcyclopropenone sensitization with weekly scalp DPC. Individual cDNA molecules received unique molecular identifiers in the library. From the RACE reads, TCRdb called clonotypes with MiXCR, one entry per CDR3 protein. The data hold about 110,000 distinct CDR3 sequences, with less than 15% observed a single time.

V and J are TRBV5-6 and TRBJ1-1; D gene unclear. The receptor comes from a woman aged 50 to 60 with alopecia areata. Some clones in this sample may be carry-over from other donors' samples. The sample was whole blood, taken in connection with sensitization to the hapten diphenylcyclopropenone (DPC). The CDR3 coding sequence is TGTGCCAGCAGCATCAGGCGGACTGAAGCTTTCTTT. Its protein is CASSIRRTEAFF. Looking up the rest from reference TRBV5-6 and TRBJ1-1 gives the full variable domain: DAGVTQSPTHLIKTRGQQVTLRCSPKSGHDTVSWYQQALGQGPQFIFQYYEEEERQRGNFPDRFSGHQFPNYSSELNVNALLLGDSALYLCASSIRRTEAFFGQGTRLTVV.